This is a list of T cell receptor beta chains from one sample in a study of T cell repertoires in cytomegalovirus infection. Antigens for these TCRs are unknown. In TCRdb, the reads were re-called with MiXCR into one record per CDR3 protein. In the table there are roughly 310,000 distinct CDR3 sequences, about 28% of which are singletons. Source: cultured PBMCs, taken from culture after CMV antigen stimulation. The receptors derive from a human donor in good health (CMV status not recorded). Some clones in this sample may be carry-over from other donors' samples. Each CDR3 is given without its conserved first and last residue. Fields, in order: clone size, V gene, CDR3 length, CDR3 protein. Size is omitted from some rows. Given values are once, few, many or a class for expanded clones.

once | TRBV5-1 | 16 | ASSLVGVRSLSNTEAF
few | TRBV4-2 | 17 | ASSQEMAGLLSGANVLT
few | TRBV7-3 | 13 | ASTEAATGNNEQF
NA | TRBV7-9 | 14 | ASSVSTGQGNEKLF
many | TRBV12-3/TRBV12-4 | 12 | ASSLLASGNTIY
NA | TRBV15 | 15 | ATSRDPPGRDNYGYT
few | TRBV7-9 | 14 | ASSSPSVNSNTEAF
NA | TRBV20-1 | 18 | SATGTSGIPAHDNINIQY
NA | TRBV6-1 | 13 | ASRSRQGFNQPQH
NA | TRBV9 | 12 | ASSVARFPTEQF
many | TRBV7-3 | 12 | ASSFTGENGELF
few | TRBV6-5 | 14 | ASSYRQGANPDTQY
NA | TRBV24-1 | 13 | ATSDLTSGGYEQY
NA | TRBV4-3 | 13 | ASSQEYTGSTEAF
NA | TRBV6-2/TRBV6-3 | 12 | ASRPTGTNQPQH
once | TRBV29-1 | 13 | SVLDTSSYNSPLH
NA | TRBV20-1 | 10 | SAQEGGLEAF
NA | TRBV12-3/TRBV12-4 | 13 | ASSRPRGGPGEQF
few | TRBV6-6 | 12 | ASSGGRLSTEAF
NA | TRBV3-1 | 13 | ASSQEGWSNQPQH
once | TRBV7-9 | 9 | ASSFSGEQY
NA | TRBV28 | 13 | ASSLLAGGQDTQY
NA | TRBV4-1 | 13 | ASSQTRDSNQPQH
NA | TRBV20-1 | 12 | SASRDPRVYGYT
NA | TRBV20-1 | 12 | SASDPGTNTEAF
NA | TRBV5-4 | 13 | ASSLGKTYNSPLH
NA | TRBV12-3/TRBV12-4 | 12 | ASSPRDGNQPQH
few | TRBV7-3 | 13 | ASSPLAGVYNEQF
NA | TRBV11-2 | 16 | ASSLGFGTGATLYGYT
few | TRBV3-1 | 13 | ASSFNGGINSPLH
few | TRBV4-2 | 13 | ASSPPAVAGTEAF
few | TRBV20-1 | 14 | SAREWGQGIGQPQH
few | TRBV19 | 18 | ASTLPPPDRGSLNTGELF
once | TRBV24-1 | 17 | ATSDRTGERTSGYNEQF
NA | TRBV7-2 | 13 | ASSPSGDYYGGYT
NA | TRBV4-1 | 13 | ASSRRTSGGFEQF
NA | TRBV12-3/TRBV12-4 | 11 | ASSFSLASGYT